The 27 T cell receptor beta chains given below trace back to one sample, sequenced in a study of T-cell memory formation after mild COVID-19. TCRdb recomputed calls from the 5' RACE reads with MiXCR, one row per CDR3 protein. The sample yields 450,000 to 650,000 distinct CDR3 sequences, roughly 20% seen once. Sequences were obtained from PBMCs or a T cell subset sorted from them (not recorded which). Receptors were obtained from an adult woman who had mild COVID-19 (a few samples of this study predate the infection). Cell type and time point are not known.

The chain has TRBV7-9 and TRBJ1-1; D gene uncertain. This CDR3 comprises 14 residues. V lost 8 bases, J lost 0 bases, and 13 bases lay in between. Germline V CDR1 and CDR2: SEHNR, FQNEAQ (reference sequence). As DNA, the CDR3 is TGTGCCAGCTTCCCGACGGGGATGAACACTGAAGCTTTCTTT. Its protein product is CASFPTGMNTEAFF.

This chain links TRBV12-3 or TRBV12-4 with TRBJ1-2; D gene uncertain. This CDR3 has 15 amino acids. The ends were cut back, 7 bases at V and 8 bases at J, with 23 bases in the middle. CDR3 nucleotides: TGTGCCAGCACCCGTTTCCTCGGAAGGTTGAAGGGCTACACCTTC. Protein product: CASTRFLGRLKGYTF.

This clonotype was seen a handful of times. The rearrangement links TRBV2 to TRBJ2-1, with a weak D call TRBD2 (6 bases). V was trimmed by 11 bases and J by 9 bases, leaving 17 bases between them. The CDR3 length is 12 residues. Germline lookup yields CDR1 SNHLY and CDR2 FYNNEI. CDR3 protein: CARAKTRGEQFF. The CDR3 nucleotides are TGTGCCCGCGCCAAGACTAGGGGTGAGCAGTTCTTC.

The genes are TRBV20-1 and TRBJ2-7; 8 bases align to TRBD2. The CDR3 is 15 residues long. V shed 3 bases and J 3 bases; nucleotides not matched to a gene: 10. Germline values: CDR1 DFQATT, CDR2 SNEGSKA (reference sequence). The CDR3 sequence is CSASNGGSGSYEQYF. Here the CDR3 DNA reads TGCAGTGCTAGTAACGGGGGAAGCGGGAGCTACGAGCAGTACTTC.

This clonotype was picked up a small number of times. The chain couples TRBV12-3 or TRBV12-4 to TRBJ1-5; D is unresolved. CDR3 length: 12 amino acids. V lost 6 bases and J lost 6, with 9 bases in between. This CDR3 reads CASSDTLQPQHF. As DNA, the CDR3 is TGTGCCAGCAGCGACACCCTTCAGCCCCAGCATTTT.

In its sample, this clonotype was seen a few times. J is TRBJ2-2 and V is TRBV6-1; 8 bases agree with TRBD2. Germline CDR1 is MNHNS and CDR2 is SASEGT. The CDR3 extends over 18 amino acids. Germline trimming cut 1 base from V and 6 bases from J; bases unmatched to any gene: 13. The CDR3 coding sequence is TGTGCCAGCAGTGAAGAGGACTACTTTAGCGGGATTTCCGGGGAGCTGTTTTTT. Its translation: CASSEEDYFSGISGELFF.

This clonotype came up many times. This rearrangement joins TRBV3-1 to TRBJ1-4; D unclear. Germline loops: CDR1 LGHDT, CDR2 YNNKEL (reference sequence). Trimming stripped 8 bases from V and 1 base from J, with 11 bases between. This CDR3 region has 14 residues. In DNA, the CDR3 is TGTGCCAGCTCCAGGCTGGGAACTAATGAAAAACTGTTTTTT. It is translated as CASSRLGTNEKLFF.

The rearrangement uses TRBV11-2 and TRBJ1-3; D might be TRBD1 (5 bases). The CDR3 spans 15 residues. CDR1 and CDR2 from the germline V gene are SGHAT and FQNNGV. Trimming took off 5 bases at V and 4 bases at J, with 15 bases between the two ends. The CDR3 spells CASSRLGTSGNTIYF. The CDR3 region has the DNA TGTGCCAGCAGCCGTCTGGGGACGAGCGGAAACACCATATATTTT.

The V call is TRBV3-1, the J call TRBJ2-3; TRBD2 matches 10 bases. The ends lost 6 bases at V and 8 bases at J; junction bases unmatched: 11. The CDR3 loop spans 15 amino acids. Looked up from germline, CDR1 is LGHDT and CDR2 is YNNKEL (reference sequence). The CDR3 region has the DNA TGTGCCAGCAGATACAGCGGGGGGGTTGAGGGTACGCAGTATTTT. This gives the protein CASRYSGGVEGTQYF.

This clonotype showed up just a few times. V and J are TRBV10-3 and TRBJ1-2; TRBD1 aligns across 9 bases. V lost 2 bases, J lost 8 bases, and 3 bases stayed unmatched. The length of the CDR3 is 13 residues. The germline V gene has CDR1 ENHRY and CDR2 SYGVKD. The CDR3: CAISEGTGTGYTF. The CDR3 DNA reads as TGTGCCATCAGTGAGGGGACAGGGACGGGCTACACCTTC.

The CDR3 nucleotides read TGTGCCAGCAGCCCCCCGTACGGGGCTAGCGGGAGGAATGAGCAGTTCTTC. Its translation: CASSPPYGASGRNEQFF. The chain carries TRBV21-1 and TRBJ2-1; no check of the table's D call, TRBD2, against the DNA was made. TRBV21-1 represents a pseudogene. The CDR3 runs 17 residues.

The chain carries TRBV15 and TRBJ2-7; 9 bases fit TRBD1. Germline V gene lookup returns CDR1 LNHNV and CDR2 YYDKDF (reference sequence). CDR3 length: 15 residues. Losses at the gene ends were 3 bases for V and 5 bases for J; bases not matched to a gene: 8. The CDR3 protein is CATSSPGQGAHEQYF. The CDR3 DNA follows: TGTGCCACCAGCAGCCCGGGACAGGGCGCACACGAGCAGTACTTC.

The chain employs TRBV30 and TRBJ2-2; 7 bases fit TRBD2. Germline trimming cut 1 base from V and 4 bases from J; bases unmatched to any gene: 12. Germline V gene sequence: CDR1 GTSNPN, CDR2 SVGIG (reference sequence). This CDR3 has 17 residues. As DNA, the CDR3 is TGTGCCTGGAGTGCGGGGTTCGCGGGAGTGGCCACCGGGGAGCTGTTTTTT. The encoded protein is CAWSAGFAGVATGELFF.

This clonotype was counted only a few times. The rearrangement uses TRBV7-2 and TRBJ1-3; D unclear. Trimming shortened V by 2 bases and J by 3 bases, and 2 bases separated the two germline ends. The CDR3 contains 12 residues. CDR1 is SGHTA, CDR2 FQGNSA, per germline. The CDR3 nucleotides are TGTGCCAGCAGCTTACTTGGAAACACCATATATTTT. Its protein product is CASSLLGNTIYF.

V and J are TRBV7-2 and TRBJ1-5; D possibly corresponds to TRBD1 (6 bases). Germline V gene sequence: CDR1 SGHTA, CDR2 FQGNSA. The V and J ends lost 4 bases and 6 bases respectively, with 10 bases between them. The CDR3 length is 13 residues. Here the CDR3 DNA reads TGTGCCAGCAGCTCACTAGGGGGTCAGCCCCAGCATTTT. As protein: CASSSLGGQPQHF.

The chain is built from TRBV5-1 and TRBJ2-7; D might be TRBD2 (6 bases). The CDR3 spans 17 residues. Looked up from germline, CDR1 is SGHRS and CDR2 is YFSETQ. V dropped 1 base and J dropped 11 bases, with 28 bases sitting between them. DNA for the CDR3: TGCGCCAGCAGCTTGACCCCCGGACAAGGCCTTTTGGGCGGGGAGTACTTC. Translation gives CASSLTPGQGLLGGEYF.

In its sample, this clonotype was seen a few times. The gene calls are TRBV5-1 and TRBJ2-3; 8 nucleotides line up with TRBD2. Germline V gene sequence: CDR1 SGHRS, CDR2 YFSETQ. Losses at the gene ends were 3 bases for V and 6 bases for J; bases not matched to a gene: 9. CDR3 length: 15 amino acids. CDR3 residues: CASSYGGVPRDTQYF. The CDR3 DNA reads TGCGCCAGCAGCTACGGGGGGGTCCCACGGGATACGCAGTATTTT.

CDR3 nucleotide sequence: TGTGCCAGCTCACCCTGGAAGGGGCAGGGGGCCCGGAAGGCTGAAGCTTTCTTT. Protein sequence: CASSPWKGQGARKAEAFF. The chain links TRBV18 to TRBJ1-1; 8 bases are a match to TRBD1. The trim removed 3 bases at V and 6 bases at J, leaving 18 bases unmatched. Germline values: CDR1 KGHSH, CDR2 LQKENI. The CDR3 covers 18 residues.

This clonotype was seen more than once but under ten times. The chain combines TRBV28 with TRBJ2-7, with 9 bases identical to TRBD2. The CDR3 has 15 residues. Trimming took 3 bases from V and 5 from J; bases not matched to a gene: 8. Germline V lookup: CDR1 MDHEN, CDR2 SYDVKM. The CDR3 is CASSFTGTSSNEQYF. The DNA of the CDR3 is TGTGCCAGCAGTTTTACCGGGACTAGCTCAAACGAGCAGTACTTC.

The chain combines TRBV12-5 with TRBJ2-7; the D gene is possibly TRBD1 (6 bases). V shed 5 bases and J shed 1 base, with 12 bases lying between them. Germline V gives CDR1 LGHNT, CDR2 FRNRAP. The length of the CDR3 is 14 residues. The CDR3 DNA sequence: TGTGCTAGTGGTCGCCATACAGGGTCCTACGAGCAGTACTTC. It codes for CASGRHTGSYEQYF. Full variable domain (rest looked up from reference TRBV12-5 and TRBJ2-7): DARVTQTPRHKVTEMGQEVTMRCQPILGHNTVFWYRQTMMQGLELLAYFRNRAPLDDSGMPKDRFSAEMPDATLATLKIQPSEPRDSAVYFCASGRHTGSYEQYFGPGTRLTVT.

The J gene is TRBJ1-3, the V gene TRBV30, with D possibly TRBD1 on 6 matching bases. The ends were cut back, 3 bases at V and 5 bases at J, with 14 bases in the middle. The CDR3 sequence is 14 residues long. CDR1 is GTSNPN and CDR2 is SVGIG in the germline V gene (reference sequence). This CDR3 is CAWRVTGQRNTIYF. In DNA form, the CDR3 reads TGTGCCTGGAGGGTAACGGGACAAAGAAACACCATATATTTT.

The gene calls are TRBV7-9 and TRBJ2-7; D unclear. The CDR3 has 15 residues. The V gene's germline CDR1 is SEHNR and CDR2 FQNEAQ (reference sequence). V lost 5 bases and J 1 base, leaving 15 bases between the germline ends. CDR3 in amino acids: CASSPTETASYEQYF. CDR3 DNA sequence: TGTGCCAGCAGCCCCACTGAGACGGCTTCCTACGAGCAGTACTTC.

This clonotype was counted once. The rearrangement joins TRBV5-4 to TRBJ2-5; perhaps TRBD1 as D (6 bases). V was pared by 4 bases and J by 3 bases, with 10 bases between. The CDR3 sequence is 13 residues long. CDR1 is SGHNT and CDR2 is YYREEE in the germline V gene (reference sequence). As DNA, the CDR3 is TGTGCCAGCAGCACGTGGACAGAAGAGACCCAGTACTTC. Translated: CASSTWTEETQYF. The full variable domain, completed using reference TRBV5-4 and TRBJ2-5, is ETGVTQSPTHLIKTRGQQVTLRCSSQSGHNTVSWYQQALGQGPQFIFQYYREEENGRGNFPPRFSGLQFPNYSSELNVNALELDDSALYLCASSTWTEETQYFGPGTRLLVL.

The chain links TRBV3-1 to TRBJ2-7, with 8 bases lining up with TRBD2. CDR1 is LGHDT, CDR2 YNNKEL, per germline (reference sequence). Trimming cost V 4 bases and J 5 bases; bases outside gene matches: 7. This CDR3 region has 14 residues. The CDR3 region has the DNA TGTGCCAGCAGCCTCGGGACTAGAGTGAACGAGCAGTACTTC. Translation gives CASSLGTRVNEQYF.

This clonotype has just a few counts. V is TRBV20-1 and J is TRBJ2-4; D not resolved. Germline CDR1 and CDR2: DFQATT and SNEGSKA (reference sequence). V was pared by 4 bases and J by 0 bases, with 7 bases between. This CDR3 contains 13 residues. The CDR3 DNA reads as TGCAGTGCTATATCCCTAGCCAAAAACATTCAGTACTTC. It encodes CSAISLAKNIQYF.

This clonotype was seen more than once but under ten times. The chain carries TRBV5-1 and TRBJ2-3, with 12 bases matching TRBD2. The CDR3 contains 15 residues. Germline V gives CDR1 SGHRS, CDR2 YFSETQ. J lost 2 bases, V lost 7 bases, and 5 bases had no gene match. In nucleotides, the CDR3 is TGCGCCAGCTCAACTAGCGGGAGGTACACAGATACGCAGTATTTT. Residues: CASSTSGRYTDTQYF.

This clonotype was seen a few times. One junction end does not reproduce the germline sequence, and a read error may be involved. This sequence joins TRBV29-1 and TRBJ2-1, with TRBD2 identical over 13 bases. Germline CDR1 is SQVTM and CDR2 is ANQGSEA. The CDR3 spans 14 residues. The CDR3 coding sequence is TGCAGCTTTGAGACTAGCGGGAGGACCGATGAGCAGTTCTTC. It is translated as CSFETSGRTDEQFF.